The 22 T cell receptor beta chains below all came from one sample that was sequenced in a study of blood T cells in healthy people across ages. Sample-barcoded 5' priming and a J-beta primer mix drove a second PCR of about 6 to 12 cycles. Using its own MiXCR run on the 5' RACE reads, TCRdb lists one record per CDR3 protein. This table holds roughly 800,000 distinct CDR3 sequences, about 37% found once. The sequencing input was blood. The receptors derive from a man aged 18-30 years in good health.

This clonotype was seen a single time. This chain connects TRBV5-1 to TRBJ2-3; D might be TRBD1 or TRBD2, each matching 5 bases. V lost 4 bases to trimming and J lost 1 base, with 13 bases between them. Germline V gene sequence: CDR1 SGHRS, CDR2 YFSETQ. CDR3 length: 15 residues. CDR3: CASSGGHPGTDTQYF. CDR3 DNA sequence: TGCGCCAGCAGCGGAGGACACCCGGGCACAGATACGCAGTATTTT.

The rearrangement uses TRBV15 and TRBJ1-2; D gene uncertain. CDR3 length equals 13 residues. The germline CDR1 and CDR2 sequences are LNHNV and YYDKDF (reference sequence). Trimming pared 8 bases from V and 3 bases from J, leaving 13 bases between. CDR3 residues: CATSRGRDYGYTF. DNA for the CDR3: TGTGCCACCTCCCGGGGTAGAGACTATGGCTACACCTTC.

The sample holds many counts of this clonotype. V and J are TRBV7-2 and TRBJ1-1; 8 bases are a match to TRBD1. Germline loops: CDR1 SGHTA, CDR2 FQGNSA. The CDR3 extends over 15 amino acids. Unmatched junction bases numbered 6, after V lost 5 bases and J lost 1 base. The CDR3 coding sequence is TGTGCCAGCAGCCCGACAGGGGTCCCGAACACTGAAGCTTTCTTT. Translating it yields CASSPTGVPNTEAFF.

The chain has TRBV7-2 and TRBJ2-2; 8 bases agree with TRBD2. This CDR3 is built from 16 residues. Germline V CDR1 and CDR2: SGHTA, FQGNSA. Germline trimming cut 1 base from V and 6 bases from J; bases unmatched to any gene: 7. The CDR3 sequence: CASSLDGTRVPGELFF. CDR3 bases: TGTGCCAGCAGCTTAGATGGGACTAGGGTCCCCGGGGAGCTGTTTTTT.

This clonotype was seen a few times. The V and J genes are TRBV29-1 and TRBJ2-5; TRBD1 matches 12 bases. J was trimmed by 11 bases and V by 7 bases; bases with no gene match: 14. CDR1 and CDR2 (germline): SQVTM, ANQGSEA. CDR3 length equals 14 residues. Here the CDR3 reads CSATPGQGAGEQYF. CDR3 nucleotides: TGCAGCGCTACGCCGGGACAGGGGGCGGGAGAGCAGTACTTC.

This clonotype has just one count. The chain links TRBV12-3 or TRBV12-4 to TRBJ1-2; tentative D call: TRBD1 (5 bases). V was shortened by 3 bases and J by 8 bases, with 19 bases between the two germline ends. The CDR3 contains 15 residues. The CDR3 protein is CASSFIAGGIGGYTF. CDR3 in DNA: TGTGCCAGCAGTTTTATTGCCGGGGGAATCGGGGGCTACACCTTC.

The J gene is TRBJ2-3, the V gene TRBV4-3, with a weak D call TRBD1 (5 bases). CDR1 is LGHNA and CDR2 is YSLEER in the germline V gene. CDR3 length equals 16 residues. Trimming removed 3 bases from V and 4 bases from J, with 17 bases in between. The CDR3 sequence: CASSQRQSLNPDTQYF. In DNA form, the CDR3 reads TGCGCCAGCAGCCAGAGACAGTCCCTAAATCCAGATACGCAGTATTTT.

The chain links TRBV12-3 or TRBV12-4 to TRBJ1-2, with 7 bases identical to TRBD1. CDR3 size: 10 residues. Germline trimming cut 4 bases from V and 13 bases from J; bases unmatched to any gene: 3. CDR3 sequence (DNA): TGTGCCAGCAGTTACCGACAGGGCACCTTC. It translates to CASSYRQGTF.

V and J are TRBV29-1 and TRBJ1-2, with D possibly TRBD1 on 6 matching bases. CDR1 is SQVTM, CDR2 ANQGSEA, per germline. With 5 bases removed from V and 1 base from J, the gap between germline ends came to 11 bases. CDR3 length equals 13 residues. In nucleotides, the CDR3 is TGCAGCGTTTTCCGACAGGATAACTATGGCTACACCTTC. This translates into CSVFRQDNYGYTF.

Comment on this clonotype: This sequence may be a read error, since a much larger clone differs from it by one base. This chain links TRBV5-1 with TRBJ2-1; TRBD1 or TRBD2 may be the D gene (5 bases each). The CDR3 covers 13 residues. Germline V gene data show CDR1 as SGHRS and CDR2 as YFSETQ. CDR3 in DNA: TGCGCCAACAGCCCCGGGACGGGCAATGAGCAGTTCTTC. Translation gives CANSPGTGNEQFF.

The rearrangement joins TRBV29-1 to TRBJ2-7; 10 nucleotides agree with TRBD1. Looked up from germline, CDR1 is SQVTM and CDR2 is ANQGSEA. The CDR3 loop spans 13 amino acids. Trimming at V came to 5 bases and at J to 6 bases, leaving 7 bases not matched to a gene. The CDR3 nucleotides read TGCAGCGTTCTTCGACAGGGGGCAGGCGAGCAGTACTTC. This codes for CSVLRQGAGEQYF.

This clonotype was detected ten times or more. J is TRBJ2-1 and V is TRBV7-2; a possible D gene is TRBD2 (5 bases). Germline V gene sequence: CDR1 SGHTA, CDR2 FQGNSA. The CDR3 contains 13 residues. Trimming shortened V by 1 base and J by 8 bases, and 9 bases separated the two germline ends. DNA of the CDR3: TGTGCCAGCAGCTTAGGGGCTAGCTATGAGCAGTTCTTC. The encoded protein is CASSLGASYEQFF.

The chain is built from TRBV29-1 and TRBJ2-7; 7 nucleotides agree with TRBD2. The J call is in doubt because the DNA end fits TRBJ2-5 better. CDR3 length equals 11 residues. Germline CDR1 SQVTM, CDR2 ANQGSEA. This CDR3 reads CSVGTKETQYF. The CDR3 nucleotides read TGCAGCGTCGGGACTAAAGAGACCCAGTACTTC.

The chain couples TRBV6-6 to TRBJ2-1, with unresolved D. Germline CDR1 is MNHNY and CDR2 is SVGAGI (reference sequence). Trimming pared 0 bases from V and 6 bases from J, leaving 12 bases between. The CDR3 sequence is 15 residues long. In nucleotides, the CDR3 is TGTGCCAGCAGTTACTCGCTTGGACCTTTCAATGAGCAGTTCTTC. It is translated as CASSYSLGPFNEQFF.

A few counts support this clonotype. CDR3 DNA sequence: TGTGCCAGCACCAAGGGAGCCGGTACGCAGTATTTT. Protein: CASTKGAGTQYF. The chain joins TRBV12-3 or TRBV12-4 to TRBJ2-3; D may be TRBD2 (5 bases). This CDR3 is built from 12 residues. V lost 7 bases and J lost 8, with 13 bases in between.

The chain employs TRBV28 and TRBJ2-7; D possibly uses TRBD1 or TRBD2 (5 bases each). The CDR3 covers 14 residues. Germline CDR1 is MDHEN and CDR2 is SYDVKM. V gave up 8 bases and J gave up 2 bases, with 16 bases separating them. CDR3 residues: CASVAGTGTYEQYF. Written as DNA, the CDR3 is TGTGCCAGCGTAGCAGGGACGGGAACCTACGAGCAGTACTTC. Full variable domain (missing parts from reference TRBV28 and TRBJ2-7): DVKVTQSSRYLVKRTGEKVFLECVQDMDHENMFWYRQDPGLGLRLIYFSYDVKMKEKGDIPEGYSVSREKKERFSLILESASTNQTSMYLCASVAGTGTYEQYFGPGTRLTVT.

At least ten counts were recorded for this clonotype. V gene TRBV4-1 combines with J gene TRBJ2-6, with 12 bases aligning to TRBD2. J gave up 1 base and V 0 bases, and 7 bases lay outside the gene matches. CDR3 length: 20 amino acids. Germline loops: CDR1 MGHRA, CDR2 YSYEKL. As DNA, the CDR3 is TGCGCCAGCAGCCAAGATAGCCGACTAGCGGGGGTTTCTGGGGCCAACGTCCTGACTTTC. Protein: CASSQDSRLAGVSGANVLTF.

There are a few counts of this clonotype. The gene calls are TRBV15 and TRBJ1-1; D ambiguous. Trimming stripped 0 bases from V and 1 base from J, with 9 bases between. The CDR3 consists of 15 residues. The germline CDR1 and CDR2 sequences are LNHNV and YYDKDF (reference sequence). CDR3 DNA: TGTGCCACCAGCAGAGACCCGTTAGGGAACACTGAAGCTTTCTTT. Its protein product is CATSRDPLGNTEAFF.

This chain joins TRBV27 and TRBJ2-7; D is unresolved. V was pared by 5 bases and J by 7 bases, with 15 bases between. This CDR3 is built from 13 residues. Germline-derived CDR1 and CDR2 are MNHEY and SMNVEV (reference sequence). The CDR3 DNA sequence: TGTGCCAGCAGTCTCGGAATGTACAATGAGCAGTACTTC. Its translation is CASSLGMYNEQYF.

V gene TRBV28 combines with J gene TRBJ2-1; the match to TRBD2 covers 11 bases. The germline CDR1 and CDR2 sequences are MDHEN and SYDVKM. V trimming: 5 bases; J trimming: 4 bases; junction bases outside the gene matches: 13. The CDR3 covers 18 residues. The CDR3: CASSLLAGGTGGYNEQFF. Written as DNA, the CDR3 is TGTGCCAGCAGTCTCTTAGCGGGGGGGACGGGGGGGTACAATGAGCAGTTCTTC.

This clonotype has more than one count but fewer than ten. The chain employs TRBV7-6 and TRBJ1-6; maybe TRBD1 (6 bases). This CDR3 contains 15 residues. Germline CDR1 and CDR2: SGHVS and FNYEAQ. Trimming cost V 6 bases and J 9 bases, with 18 bases left between them. The CDR3 DNA is TGTGCCAGCAGTAAAGTAGTGCAGGGGATTTCACCCCTCCACTTT. Its translation: CASSKVVQGISPLHF.

J is TRBJ2-1 and V is TRBV30; D may be TRBD1 or TRBD2 (5 bases each). Germline V CDR1 and CDR2: GTSNPN, SVGIG (reference sequence). Trimming stripped 8 bases from V and 0 bases from J, with 14 bases between. This CDR3 is 14 amino acids long. DNA of the CDR3: TGTGCCCTAGGGTGGGGGAGCTCCTACAATGAGCAGTTCTTC. The encoded protein is CALGWGSSYNEQFF. Drawing the rest from reference TRBV30 and TRBJ2-1, the complete variable domain is SQTIHQWPATLVQPVGSPLSLECTVEGTSNPNLYWYRQAAGRGLQLLFYSVGIGQISSEVPQNLSASRPQDRQFILSSKKLLLSDSGFYLCALGWGSSYNEQFFGPGTRLTVL.